This T cell receptor beta chain was profiled in a study of blood T cell repertoires in COVID-19. Germline V CDR1 and CDR2: KGHSH, LQKENI. J gave up 0 bases and V 3 bases, and 1 base lay outside the gene matches. The CDR3 contains 14 residues. The protocol was immunoSEQ multiplex PCR, while the TCRdb copy is restricted to in-frame clones and leaves out a portion. The table lists approximately 300,000 clones, around 89% of them singletons, with nearly 6.5% in the top ten. The chain couples TRBV18 to TRBJ2-7; 8 bases are shared with TRBD1. The sample taken for sequencing was peripheral blood. The sequence was collected from a man aged 18 to 29 who had recovered from COVID-19. Here the CDR3 reads CASSPDRVSYEQYF. CDR3 DNA: TGTGCCAGCTCACCGGACAGGGTCTCCTACGAGCAGTACTTC. Full variable domain (remainder filled in from reference TRBV18 and TRBJ2-7): NAGVMQNPRHLVRRRGQEARLRCSPMKGHSHVYWYRQLPEEGLKFMVYLQKENIIDESGMPKERFSAEFPKEGPSILRIQQVVRGDSAAYFCASSPDRVSYEQYFGPGTRLTVT.